This TCR beta chain originates from a study of blood T cell repertoires in COVID-19. The J segment lost 10 bases and the V segment lost 0 bases, leaving 4 bases of the junction unmatched. The CDR3 has 15 amino acids. The germline V gene has CDR1 SGHDT and CDR2 YYEEEE. This table comes from immunoSEQ multiplex PCR, and its TCRdb copy is limited to in-frame clones, with some not included. The sample carries 150,000 to 200,000 clones, approximately 80% recorded once. Sequenced sample: PBMCs or T cells enriched from blood (not recorded which). The rearrangement joins TRBV5-6 to TRBJ1-6; 10 bases line up with TRBD1. The sequence was collected from a woman between 55 and 75 years old who had recovered from COVID-19. The CDR3 loop reads CASSLVGTGESPLHF. As DNA, the CDR3 is TGTGCCAGCAGCTTGGTCGGGACAGGGGAATCACCCCTCCACTTT.